The present T cell receptor (beta chain) was sequenced within a study of cytomegalovirus exposure and HLA in healthy donors. The PCR had 60 Vbeta and 13 Jbeta primers. Some clones are missing from TCRdb's copy, which holds only in-frame ones; the method was immunoSEQ multiplex PCR. Of some 150,000 clones in the sample, roughly 77% are singletons; the top ten hold under 4%. The CDR3 spans 15 residues. Germline V gene data show CDR1 as SGHVS and CDR2 as FQNEAQ. V was cut by 1 base and J by 4 bases, with 13 bases left in between. The study's findings and limits: Several of the most significant clusters were apparently associated with common viral pathogens in a later analysis.

Regarding this clone: No antigen is known for it.

Sequencing was performed on PBMCs. The sequence was collected from a human donor in good health. V gene TRBV7-8 combines with J gene TRBJ1-1, with D unclear. The CDR3 here is CASSLGGIRFTEAFF. The CDR3 region has the DNA TGTGCCAGCAGCTTAGGAGGGATCAGGTTCACTGAAGCTTTCTTT.